This TCR beta chain was captured by sequencing in a study of PD-1 blockade in classical Hodgkin lymphoma. Every patient experienced relapse after autologous stem cell transplantation, and brentuximab vedotin exposure varied. This CDR3 region has 15 residues. In germline, CDR1 is SGHRS, CDR2 YFSETQ. Deletions cut 3 bases from V and 1 base from J, with 11 bases between. The method was immunoSEQ multiplex PCR; TCRdb's version includes in-frame clones alone and lacks a portion of them. The repertoire consists of 43,000 or so clones, with roughly 86% occurring once and the leading ten covering just over 9%.

V usage is TRBV5-1 and J usage is TRBJ2-4, with a possible D match to TRBD1 (6 bases). This receptor was obtained from a human donor with classical Hodgkin lymphoma. Sample: peripheral blood mononuclear cells (PBMCs), taken at baseline. CDR3 protein: CASSSTTGAKNIQYF. Here the CDR3 DNA reads TGCGCCAGCAGCTCAACTACAGGGGCCAAAAACATTCAGTACTTC.